One sample yielded the 25 T cell receptor beta chains listed below, sequenced in a study of T cell changes during pregnancy in multiple sclerosis. TCRdb's table, derived via immunoSEQ multiplex PCR, lists solely in-frame clones and lacks some. The table has 79,000 or so clones, just over 90% seen once. This sample comprised CD4+ T cells from peripheral blood mononuclear cells, obtained before pregnancy. Receptor source: a female donor with multiple sclerosis, enrolled in a pregnancy study.

The chain is built from TRBV14 and TRBJ2-1; 9 positions agree with TRBD1. V was pared by 5 bases and J by 9 bases, with 8 bases of the junction left unmatched. Germline CDR1 and CDR2: SGHDN and FVKESK. This CDR3 contains 14 residues. CDR3: CASSKRDREVEQFF. CDR3 sequence (DNA): TGTGCCAGCAGCAAGCGGGACAGGGAGGTTGAGCAGTTCTTC.

The chain is built from TRBV6-1 and TRBJ1-2; 7 positions agree with TRBD1. The CDR3 sequence is 15 residues long. V shed 0 bases, J shed 5 bases, and the junction held 6 bases outside the gene matches. Germline V gene sequence: CDR1 MNHNS, CDR2 SASEGT. For the CDR3, the DNA is TGTGCCAGCAGTGAAGCCAGGGGGGTGGGGTATGGCTACACCTTC. Amino acid sequence: CASSEARGVGYGYTF.

The V gene is TRBV7-3, the J gene TRBJ2-2; TRBD2 is a possible D gene (5 bases). The CDR3 is made up of 13 amino acids. CDR1 and CDR2 (germline): SGHTA, FQGTGA. V lost 10 bases and J lost 7, with 16 bases in between. The CDR3 loop is CATRDRVHGELFF. In DNA, the CDR3 is TGTGCCACCCGGGATCGGGTTCACGGGGAGCTGTTTTTT.

This rearrangement joins TRBV7-2 to TRBJ2-2, with 9 positions matching TRBD2. J was trimmed by 7 bases and V by 5 bases; bases with no gene match: 8. CDR1 and CDR2 from the germline V gene are SGHTA and FQGNSA. This CDR3 contains 15 residues. In DNA, the CDR3 is TGTGCCAGCAGCCCCACGGATAGCGGGGGCGGGGAGCTGTTTTTT. Amino acids: CASSPTDSGGGELFF.

The chain couples TRBV9 to TRBJ2-1; TRBD2 aligns across 9 bases. Losses at the gene ends were 3 bases for V and 6 bases for J; bases not matched to a gene: 13. This CDR3 is built from 17 residues. CDR1 and CDR2 from the germline V gene are SGDLS and YYNGEE. Here the CDR3 DNA reads TGTGCCAGCAGCGCGATTCGCGGGGGGGCCTCCCCCAATGAGCAGTTCTTC. Translation gives CASSAIRGGASPNEQFF.

The V gene is TRBV7-8, the J gene TRBJ1-5; D unresolved. The CDR3 covers 14 residues. Trimming removed 2 bases at V and 1 base at J, with 6 bases between. Germline values: CDR1 SGHVS, CDR2 FQNEAQ. CDR3 in amino acids: CASSLSQSNQPQHF. CDR3 DNA sequence: TGTGCCAGCAGCTTATCGCAGAGCAATCAGCCCCAGCATTTT.

This clone was recorded a few times. CDR3 DNA sequence: TGTGCCTGGAGTGACAATTACGAGCAGTACTTC. It yields the protein CAWSDNYEQYF. The chain is built from TRBV30 and TRBJ2-7; D is unclear. Germline values: CDR1 GTSNPN, CDR2 SVGIG (reference sequence). Between the trimmed V and J ends, which lost 1 base and 4 bases, there was a span of 5 bases. This CDR3 is built from 11 residues. Looking up the rest from reference TRBV30 and TRBJ2-7 gives the full variable domain: SQTIHQWPATLVQPVGSPLSLECTVEGTSNPNLYWYRQAAGRGLQLLFYSVGIGQISSEVPQNLSASRPQDRQFILSSKKLLLSDSGFYLCAWSDNYEQYFGPGTRLTVT.

V gene TRBV5-4 combines with J gene TRBJ2-7; a weak D match, TRBD1 (6 bases). The CDR3 is made up of 15 amino acids. From germline, CDR1 is SGHNT and CDR2 YYREEE (reference sequence). Trimming took off 1 base at V and 0 bases at J, with 11 bases between the two ends. The CDR3 sequence is CASSLPGATSYEQYF. CDR3 coding DNA: TGTGCCAGCAGCTTGCCAGGGGCGACCTCCTACGAGCAGTACTTC.

This chain uses TRBV5-1 with TRBJ2-5, with TRBD2 matching 10 bases. This CDR3 contains 15 residues. Germline CDR1 reads SGHRS; CDR2 reads YFSETQ. V was pared by 0 bases and J by 5 bases, with 4 bases of the junction left unmatched. The CDR3 bases are TGCGCCAGCAGCTTGGAAGCGGGAGGGGATGAGACCCAGTACTTC. Its protein product is CASSLEAGGDETQYF.

The rearrangement links TRBV6-1 to TRBJ1-2, with a weak D call TRBD1 (5 bases). V lost 8 bases and J lost 4, with 17 bases in between. The CDR3 runs to 14 residues. The germline gives CDR1 MNHNS, CDR2 SASEGT. The CDR3 loop reads CASQGRSRSYGYTF. The CDR3 region has the DNA TGTGCCAGCCAGGGCAGGAGCCGATCCTATGGCTACACCTTC.

The V gene is TRBV27, the J gene TRBJ1-1; 11 bases line up with TRBD1. Per the germline V gene, CDR1 is MNHEY and CDR2 is SMNVEV (reference sequence). J gave up 6 bases and V 3 bases, and 6 bases lay outside the gene matches. CDR3 length equals 15 residues. The CDR3 DNA reads TGTGCCAGCAGTTTCCGGACAGGGGGCTTATCTGAAGCTTTCTTT. Translating it yields CASSFRTGGLSEAFF.

The chain joins TRBV2 to TRBJ2-2; unclear D gene. The CDR3 contains 14 residues. The V end was cut by 5 bases, the J end by 3 bases, with 10 bases between. Germline CDR1 and CDR2: SNHLY and FYNNEI. In DNA form, the CDR3 reads TGTGCCAGCAGTCCCGACTCGCACACCGGGGAGCTGTTTTTT. Its protein is CASSPDSHTGELFF.

The J gene is TRBJ1-1, the V gene TRBV7-9; D is ambiguous. V lost 1 base and J 0 bases, leaving 9 bases between the germline ends. This CDR3 is built from 15 residues. In germline, CDR1 is SEHNR, CDR2 FQNEAQ (reference sequence). The CDR3 DNA follows: TGTGCCAGCAGCTTAGGTCTTTACATGAACACTGAAGCTTTCTTT. Protein sequence: CASSLGLYMNTEAFF. Looking up the rest from reference TRBV7-9 and TRBJ1-1 gives the full variable domain: DTGVSQNPRHKITKRGQNVTFRCDPISEHNRLYWYRQTLGQGPEFLTYFQNEAQLEKSRLLSDRFSAERPKGSFSTLEIQRTEQGDSAMYLCASSLGLYMNTEAFFGQGTRLTVV.

J is TRBJ2-3 and V is TRBV6-1, with D unclear. Deletions cut 6 bases from V and 6 bases from J, with 7 bases between. The length of the CDR3 is 11 residues. Germline lookup yields CDR1 MNHNS and CDR2 SASEGT. CDR3 protein: CASSPQDTQYF. The CDR3 DNA sequence: TGTGCCAGCAGCCCACAGGATACGCAGTATTTT.

The chain joins TRBV19 to TRBJ2-1; 8 bases match TRBD2. Germline V lookup: CDR1 LNHDA, CDR2 SQIVND (reference sequence). The CDR3 loop spans 15 amino acids. V was clipped by 6 bases and J by 2 bases; unmatched bases: 6. The DNA of the CDR3 is TGTGCCAGTAGGCCTCTAGCGGGCCCCTACAATGAGCAGTTCTTC. Its protein product is CASRPLAGPYNEQFF.

The J gene is TRBJ1-1, the V gene TRBV7-3, with D possibly TRBD1 on 6 matching bases. The germline CDR1 and CDR2 sequences are SGHTA and FQGTGA. This CDR3 contains 14 residues. V dropped 5 bases and J dropped 2 bases, with 12 bases sitting between them. CDR3 nucleotides: TGTGCCAGCAGCCAAGGGGGGGTAAACACTGAAGCTTTCTTT. This translates into CASSQGGVNTEAFF.

The rearrangement links TRBV18 to TRBJ2-3; 8 bases agree with TRBD2. The CDR3 has 17 amino acids. The V segment lost 5 bases and the J segment 5 bases; nucleotides outside the gene matches: 15. Germline CDR1 reads KGHSH; CDR2 reads LQKENI. CDR3 residues: CASSSLTTSAFIDTQYF. The CDR3 DNA reads TGTGCCAGCTCATCCTTAACGACTAGCGCCTTTATAGATACGCAGTATTTT.

This rearrangement joins TRBV30 to TRBJ1-2; TRBD1 might be the D (6 bases). The ends were cut back, 0 bases at V and 9 bases at J, with 17 bases in the middle. This CDR3 has 14 amino acids. CDR1 and CDR2 from the germline V gene are GTSNPN and SVGIG (reference sequence). CDR3 region: CAWSVLQGIGSYTF. The CDR3 DNA sequence: TGTGCCTGGAGTGTACTGCAGGGGATAGGAAGCTACACCTTC.

This clone has a single count. This rearrangement joins TRBV7-3 to TRBJ2-1; possible D gene TRBD1, 7 bases. Germline CDR1 reads SGHTA; CDR2 reads FQGTGA. V lost 4 bases, J lost 8 bases, and 12 bases lay in between. CDR3 length: 13 amino acids. CDR3 DNA: TGTGCCAGCAGCTCAGTCAGGGGGGATGAGCAGTTCTTC. The encoded protein is CASSSVRGDEQFF.

The chain combines TRBV27 with TRBJ1-5; the match to TRBD1 covers 7 bases. V was pared by 2 bases and J by 9 bases, with 7 bases of the junction left unmatched. The CDR3 is 14 amino acids. Germline values: CDR1 MNHEY, CDR2 SMNVEV (reference sequence). The CDR3 protein is CASSLQGGLGPQHF. The CDR3 DNA follows: TGTGCCAGCAGTTTACAGGGGGGCTTGGGGCCCCAGCATTTT.

V is TRBV6-1 and J is TRBJ2-1; D is possibly TRBD2 (6 bases). Trimming left V 6 bases short and J 8 bases short, with 11 bases between. The CDR3 contains 12 residues. CDR1 is MNHNS and CDR2 is SASEGT in the germline V gene. In DNA form, the CDR3 reads TGTGCCAGCAGCGAGGAGGGATATGAGCAGTTCTTC. Its translation is CASSEEGYEQFF.

The J gene is TRBJ1-5, the V gene TRBV5-1; 11 bases map to TRBD1. Germline CDR1 SGHRS, CDR2 YFSETQ. V shed 4 bases and J 3 bases; nucleotides not matched to a gene: 9. The CDR3 has 17 amino acids. CDR3 region: CASSPSGTGGTNQPQHF. CDR3 sequence (DNA): TGCGCCAGCAGCCCCTCGGGGACAGGGGGAACCAATCAGCCCCAGCATTTT.

This clone appeared a few times. The V gene is TRBV29-1, the J gene TRBJ1-2, with TRBD1 identical over 9 bases. J gave up 8 bases and V 5 bases, and 6 bases lay outside the gene matches. Germline V gives CDR1 SQVTM, CDR2 ANQGSEA. The CDR3 has 12 amino acids. Here the CDR3 reads CSVSDRGGGYTF. In DNA form, the CDR3 reads TGCAGCGTTTCGGACAGGGGAGGAGGCTACACCTTC.

The V gene is TRBV7-9, the J gene TRBJ2-7; 7 bases line up with TRBD1. V shed 1 base, J shed 7 bases, and the junction held 4 bases outside the gene matches. The germline V gene encodes CDR1 SEHNR and CDR2 FQNEAQ (reference sequence). CDR3 length: 13 amino acids. Written as DNA, the CDR3 is TGTGCCAGCAGCTTAGGACAGGGCGGGGAGCAGTACTTC. It codes for CASSLGQGGEQYF. Full variable domain (outside the CDR3, taken from reference TRBV7-9 and TRBJ2-7): DTGVSQNPRHKITKRGQNVTFRCDPISEHNRLYWYRQTLGQGPEFLTYFQNEAQLEKSRLLSDRFSAERPKGSFSTLEIQRTEQGDSAMYLCASSLGQGGEQYFGPGTRLTVT.

V usage is TRBV6-1 and J usage is TRBJ2-2; D may be TRBD2 (6 bases). The CDR3 length is 14 residues. V was trimmed by 5 bases and J by 4 bases, leaving 11 bases between them. CDR1 is MNHNS and CDR2 is SASEGT in the germline V gene. The CDR3: CASSMTRGTGELFF. In DNA form, the CDR3 reads TGTGCCAGCAGTATGACTAGGGGCACCGGGGAGCTGTTTTTT.